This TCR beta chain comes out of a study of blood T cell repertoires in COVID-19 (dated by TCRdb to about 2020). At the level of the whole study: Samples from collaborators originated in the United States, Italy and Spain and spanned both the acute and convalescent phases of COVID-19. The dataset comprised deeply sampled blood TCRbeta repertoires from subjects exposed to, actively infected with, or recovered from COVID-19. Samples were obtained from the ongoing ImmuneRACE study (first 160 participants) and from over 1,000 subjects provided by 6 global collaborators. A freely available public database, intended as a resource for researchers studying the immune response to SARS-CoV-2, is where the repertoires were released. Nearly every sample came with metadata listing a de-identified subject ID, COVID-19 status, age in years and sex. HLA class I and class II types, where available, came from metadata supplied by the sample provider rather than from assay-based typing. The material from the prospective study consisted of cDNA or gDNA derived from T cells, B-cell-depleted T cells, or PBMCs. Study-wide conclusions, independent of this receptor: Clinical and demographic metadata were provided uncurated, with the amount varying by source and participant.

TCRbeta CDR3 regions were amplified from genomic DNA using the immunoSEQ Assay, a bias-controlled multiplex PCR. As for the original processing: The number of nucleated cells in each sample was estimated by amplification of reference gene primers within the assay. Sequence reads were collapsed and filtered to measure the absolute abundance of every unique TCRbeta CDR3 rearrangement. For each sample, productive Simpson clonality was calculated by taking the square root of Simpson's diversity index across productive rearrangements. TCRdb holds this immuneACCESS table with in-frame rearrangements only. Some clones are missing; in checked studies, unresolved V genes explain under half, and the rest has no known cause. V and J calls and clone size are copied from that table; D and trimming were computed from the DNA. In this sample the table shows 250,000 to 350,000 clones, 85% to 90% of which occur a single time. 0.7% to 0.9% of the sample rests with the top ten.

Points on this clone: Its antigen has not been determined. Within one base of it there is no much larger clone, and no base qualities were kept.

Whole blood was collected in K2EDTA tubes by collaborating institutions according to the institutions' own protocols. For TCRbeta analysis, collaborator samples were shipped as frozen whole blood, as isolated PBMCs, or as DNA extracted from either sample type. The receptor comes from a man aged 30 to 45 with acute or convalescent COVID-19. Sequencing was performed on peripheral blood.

The CDR3 region reads CASSWDRVDEQYF. The DNA sequence follows: TGTGCCAGCAGTTGGGACAGGGTTGACGAGCAGTACTTC. The sequence joins TRBV28 to TRBJ2-7; TRBD1 lines up with 9 middle nucleotides. CDR1 and CDR2 are drawn from the germline V gene: MDHEN, SYDVKM. The CDR3 measures 13 amino acids from cysteine to phenylalanine. The sequence is cut down to CDR3 DNA, 39 bases in frame from base 1. V is pruned by 4 bases and J by 5 bases, leaving 3 bases of the junction without a gene match.